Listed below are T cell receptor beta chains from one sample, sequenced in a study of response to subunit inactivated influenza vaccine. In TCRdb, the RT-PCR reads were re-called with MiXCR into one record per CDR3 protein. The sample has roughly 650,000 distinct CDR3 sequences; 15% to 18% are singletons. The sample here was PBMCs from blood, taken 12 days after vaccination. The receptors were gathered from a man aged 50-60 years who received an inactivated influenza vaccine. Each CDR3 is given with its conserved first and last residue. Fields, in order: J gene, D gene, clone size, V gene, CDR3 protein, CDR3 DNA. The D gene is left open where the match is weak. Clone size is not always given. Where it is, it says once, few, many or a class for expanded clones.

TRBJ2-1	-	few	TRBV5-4	CASSPPGVHEQFF	TGTGCCAGCAGCCCGCCCGGTGTCCATGAGCAGTTCTTC
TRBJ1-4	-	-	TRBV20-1	CSARGLENEKLFF	TGCAGTGCTAGAGGGCTGGAAAATGAAAAACTGTTTTTT
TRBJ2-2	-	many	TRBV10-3	CAISESTSNTGELFF	TGTGCCATCAGTGAGTCGACGTCGAACACCGGGGAGCTGTTTTTT
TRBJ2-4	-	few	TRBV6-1	CASTSRGVTGIQYF	TGTGCCAGCACCTCCAGGGGGGTGACGGGCATTCAGTACTTC
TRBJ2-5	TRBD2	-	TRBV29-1	CSVHSPGRAKETQYF	TGCAGCGTACACAGCCCCGGGAGGGCCAAAGAGACCCAGTACTTC
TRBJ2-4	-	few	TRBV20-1	CSARSDGLAKNIQYF	TGCAGTGCTAGATCCGACGGGTTAGCCAAAAACATTCAGTACTTC
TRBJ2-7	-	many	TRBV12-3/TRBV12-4	CASSLGSYEQYF	TGTGCCAGCAGTTTGGGTTCCTACGAGCAGTACTTC
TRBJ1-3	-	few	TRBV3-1	CASSQARLSGNTIYF	TGTGCCAGCAGCCAAGCGCGGCTCTCTGGAAACACCATATATTTT
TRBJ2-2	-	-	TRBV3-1	CASSQVRSYAGELFF	TGTGCCAGCAGCCAAGTTCGAAGTTACGCCGGGGAGCTGTTTTTT
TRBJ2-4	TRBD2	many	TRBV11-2	CASSLGTSGQYF	TGTGCCAGCAGTCTAGGGACTAGCGGACAGTACTTC
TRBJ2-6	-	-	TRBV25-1	CASKDSFSGANVLTF	TGTGCCAGCAAAGACAGTTTCTCTGGGGCCAACGTCCTGACTTTC
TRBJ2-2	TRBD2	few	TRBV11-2	CASSLGPAGGSNTGELFF	TGTGCCAGCAGCTTAGGCCCAGCGGGAGGTTCGAACACCGGGGAGCTGTTTTTT
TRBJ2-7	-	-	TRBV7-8	CASSRATGLWEQYF	TGTGCCAGCAGCCGAGCTACGGGGTTATGGGAGCAGTACTTC
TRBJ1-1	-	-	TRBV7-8	CASSPRDMNTEAFF	TGTGCCAGCAGCCCACGGGATATGAACACTGAAGCTTTCTTT
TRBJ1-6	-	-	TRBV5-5	CASSFPGNSPLHF	TGTGCCAGCAGCTTTCCAGGGAACTCACCCCTCCACTTT
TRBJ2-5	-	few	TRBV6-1	CASKPGTLETQYF	TGTGCCAGCAAACCGGGGACTCTTGAGACCCAGTACTTC
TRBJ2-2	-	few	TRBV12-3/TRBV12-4	CATGNPNTGELFF	TGTGCCACCGGTAACCCGAACACCGGGGAGCTGTTTTTT
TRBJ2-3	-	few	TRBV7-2	CASSRAGATDTQYF	TGTGCCAGCAGTCGGGCTGGGGCCACAGATACGCAGTATTTT
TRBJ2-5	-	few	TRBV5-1	CASSFQSSLQETQYF	TGCGCCAGCAGCTTCCAGTCCAGCCTACAAGAGACCCAGTACTTC
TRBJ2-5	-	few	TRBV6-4	CASSDFGLGQVQETQYF	TGTGCCAGCAGTGACTTCGGGCTTGGGCAGGTTCAAGAGACCCAGTACTTC
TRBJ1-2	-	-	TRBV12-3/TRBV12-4	CASSPKSWGGYIF	TGTGCCAGCAGTCCTAAATCCTGGGGTGGCTACATCTTC
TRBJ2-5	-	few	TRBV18	CASSPPAEETQYF	TGTGCCAGCTCACCACCGGCGGAGGAGACCCAGTACTTC
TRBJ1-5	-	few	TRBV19	CASTKSWGSNQPQHF	TGTGCCAGTACCAAATCCTGGGGATCCAATCAGCCCCAGCATTTT
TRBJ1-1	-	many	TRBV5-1	CASSLARGNTEAFF	TGCGCCAGCAGCTTGGCCAGGGGGAACACTGAAGCTTTCTTT
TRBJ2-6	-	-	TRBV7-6	CASSLVGSPGANVLTF	TGTGCCAGCAGCTTGGTGGGCTCGCCTGGGGCCAACGTCCTGACTTTC
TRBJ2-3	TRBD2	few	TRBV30	CACYLADGPDTQYF	TGTGCCTGTTATCTAGCGGACGGCCCAGATACGCAGTATTTT
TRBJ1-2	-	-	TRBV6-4	CAIKIGYGGYGYTF	TGTGCCATCAAGATAGGTTACGGAGGCTATGGCTACACCTTC
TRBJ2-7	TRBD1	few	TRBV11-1	CASSGTGGTTYEQYF	TGTGCCAGCAGCGGAACAGGGGGTACCACTTACGAGCAGTACTTC
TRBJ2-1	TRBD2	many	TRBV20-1	CSARDRGEAEQFF	TGCAGTGCTAGAGATCGGGGGGAAGCTGAGCAGTTCTTC
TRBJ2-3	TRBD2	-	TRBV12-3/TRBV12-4	CASTLTSGGLTSTDTQYF	TGTGCCAGCACCCTGACTAGCGGGGGTCTTACTAGCACAGATACGCAGTATTTT
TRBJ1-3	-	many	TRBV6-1	CASSPGTSSGNTIYF	TGTGCCAGCAGTCCAGGGACATCTTCTGGAAACACCATATATTTT
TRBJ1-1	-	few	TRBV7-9	CASRASSGVAFF	TGTGCCAGCAGGGCGAGCTCAGGGGTTGCTTTCTTT
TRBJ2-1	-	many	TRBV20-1	CSAGGTRGEQFF	TGCAGTGCTGGCGGGACAAGGGGTGAGCAGTTCTTC
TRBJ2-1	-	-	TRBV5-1	CASSLARRGIYNEQFF	TGCGCCAGCAGCTTGGCCAGGCGGGGAATTTACAATGAGCAGTTCTTC
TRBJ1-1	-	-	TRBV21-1	CASSNRIRPTLKRSNTEAFF	TGTGCCAGCAGCAATCGGATCCGACCTACCCTCAAACGCTCGAACACTGAAGCTTTCTTT
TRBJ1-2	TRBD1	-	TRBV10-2	CASSESRTGGDYGYTF	TGCGCCAGCAGTGAGTCCAGGACAGGGGGGGACTATGGCTACACCTTC
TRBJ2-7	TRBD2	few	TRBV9	CASSSGTSGNYEQYF	TGTGCCAGCAGCTCCGGGACTAGCGGTAACTACGAGCAGTACTTC
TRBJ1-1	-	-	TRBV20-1	CSALGQNTEAFF	TGCAGTGCCCTCGGACAGAACACTGAAGCTTTCTTT
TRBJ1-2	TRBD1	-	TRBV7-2	CASSPHSTGGYGYTF	TGTGCCAGCAGCCCTCACTCGACAGGGGGCTATGGCTACACCTTC
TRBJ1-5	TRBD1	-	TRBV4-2	CASSQDYQGAAGDQPQHF	TGTGCCAGCAGCCAAGATTACCAGGGGGCTGCGGGGGATCAGCCCCAGCATTTT
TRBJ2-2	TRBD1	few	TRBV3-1	CASSQGGTELLGELFF	TGTGCCAGCAGCCAAGGGGGGACAGAATTATTAGGGGAGCTGTTTTTT
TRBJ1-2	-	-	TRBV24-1	CATSDSSLAWGGYGYTF	TGTGCCACCAGTGATTCTTCTTTGGCCTGGGGTGGCTATGGCTACACCTTC
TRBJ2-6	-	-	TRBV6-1	CASRAPGANVLTF	TGTGCCAGCAGGGCCCCTGGGGCCAACGTCCTGACTTTC
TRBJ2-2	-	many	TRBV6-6	CASTGYTGELFF	TGTGCCAGCACTGGGTACACCGGGGAGCTGTTTTTT
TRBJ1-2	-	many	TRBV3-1	CASSRRGNYGYTF	TGTGCCAGCAGCCGAAGGGGTAACTATGGCTACACCTTC
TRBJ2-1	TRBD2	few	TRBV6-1	CASPKGGASGDYNEQFF	TGTGCCAGCCCTAAGGGGGGGGCTAGCGGGGATTACAATGAGCAGTTCTTC
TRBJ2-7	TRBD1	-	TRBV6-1	CASKATGQGSYEQYF	TGTGCCAGCAAGGCCACGGGACAGGGGTCGTACGAGCAGTACTTC
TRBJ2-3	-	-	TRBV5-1	CASSLHEMQYF	TGCGCCAGCAGCTTACACGAGATGCAGTATTTT
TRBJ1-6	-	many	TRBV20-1	CSARERGPPLDPLHF	TGCAGTGCTAGAGAGAGAGGCCCACCTTTAGACCCCCTCCACTTT
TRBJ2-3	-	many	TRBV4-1	CASSQRGVWVTQYF	TGCGCCAGCAGCCAAAGGGGAGTTTGGGTTACGCAGTATTTT
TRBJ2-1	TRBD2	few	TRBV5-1	CASSLPSGGHNEQFF	TGCGCCAGCAGCTTGCCTAGCGGGGGGCACAATGAGCAGTTCTTC
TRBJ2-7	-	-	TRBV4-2	CASSQDGENYEQYF	TGTGCCAGCAGCCAAGATGGGGAGAACTACGAGCAGTACTTC
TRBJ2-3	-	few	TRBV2	CASNEDSTDTQYF	TGTGCCAGCAATGAGGACAGCACAGATACGCAGTATTTT
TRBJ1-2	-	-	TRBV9	CASSVGIGDGEIKDGYTF	TGTGCCAGCAGCGTAGGCATCGGGGACGGAGAGATTAAGGATGGCTACACCTTC
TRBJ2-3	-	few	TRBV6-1	CASSDFGSSRTDTQYF	TGTGCCAGCAGTGATTTCGGGAGCTCTCGCACAGATACGCAGTATTTT